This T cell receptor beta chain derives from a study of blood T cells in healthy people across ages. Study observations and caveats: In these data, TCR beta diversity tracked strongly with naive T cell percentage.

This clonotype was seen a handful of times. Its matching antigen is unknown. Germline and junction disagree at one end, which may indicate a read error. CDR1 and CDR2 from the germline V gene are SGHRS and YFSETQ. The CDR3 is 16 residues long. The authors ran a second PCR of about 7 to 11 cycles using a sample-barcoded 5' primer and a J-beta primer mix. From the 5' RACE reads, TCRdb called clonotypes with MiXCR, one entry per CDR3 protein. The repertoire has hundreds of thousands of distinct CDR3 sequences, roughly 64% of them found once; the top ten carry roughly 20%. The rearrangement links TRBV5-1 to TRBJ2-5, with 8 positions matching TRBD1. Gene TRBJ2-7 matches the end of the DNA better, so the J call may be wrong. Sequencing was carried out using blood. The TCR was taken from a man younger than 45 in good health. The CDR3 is CASTLESGTGGSEQYF. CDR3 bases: TGCGCCAGCACCTTGGAGTCCGGGACAGGCGGATCCGAGCAGTACTTC.